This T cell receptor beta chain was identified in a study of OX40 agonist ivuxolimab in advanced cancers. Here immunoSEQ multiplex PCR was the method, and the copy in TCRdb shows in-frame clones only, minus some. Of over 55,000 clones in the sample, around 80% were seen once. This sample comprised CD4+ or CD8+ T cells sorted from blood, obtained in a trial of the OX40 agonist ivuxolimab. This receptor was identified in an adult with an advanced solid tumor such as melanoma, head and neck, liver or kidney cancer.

Here the CDR3 DNA reads TGTGCCAGCAGCTCCCAGGGAAATCAGCCCCAGCATTTT. This sequence encodes CASSSQGNQPQHF. The chain recombines TRBV7-8 with TRBJ1-5, with D possibly TRBD1 on 5 matching bases. With 4 bases removed from V and 4 bases from J, the gap between germline ends came to 8 bases. This CDR3 has 13 residues. Germline assignment: CDR1 SGHVS and CDR2 FQNEAQ.